These 13 T cell receptor beta chains were sequenced from one sample in a study of cytomegalovirus exposure and HLA in healthy donors. Researchers ran the PCR with 60 Vbeta and 13 Jbeta primers. TCRdb's table, derived via immunoSEQ multiplex PCR, lists solely in-frame clones and lacks some. The sample holds approximately 150,000 clones, 80% seen once. Sequenced material: PBMCs. The origin of the receptors is a woman between 50 and 59 years old in good health and CMV-seronegative.

The J gene is TRBJ2-1, the V gene TRBV18; D may be TRBD2 (5 bases). Trimming took 3 bases from V and 4 from J, leaving 13 bases between them. In germline, CDR1 is KGHSH, CDR2 LQKENI. The CDR3 length is 15 residues. The CDR3, as DNA: TGTGCCAGCTCACCTCAGCGGCCGATATACAATGAGCAGTTCTTC. Translating gives CASSPQRPIYNEQFF. Combining the CDR3 with reference TRBV18 and TRBJ2-1 gives the whole variable domain NAGVMQNPRHLVRRRGQEARLRCSPMKGHSHVYWYRQLPEEGLKFMVYLQKENIIDESGMPKERFSAEFPKEGPSILRIQQVVRGDSAAYFCASSPQRPIYNEQFFGPGTRLTVL.

In its sample, this clone was seen once. The V call is TRBV12-5, the J call TRBJ2-3; D remains ambiguous. V dropped 1 base and J dropped 1 base, with 3 bases sitting between them. This CDR3 is 13 amino acids long. Germline loops: CDR1 LGHNT, CDR2 FRNRAP. The CDR3 region is CASGLAGTDTQYF. CDR3 coding DNA: TGTGCTAGTGGTTTGGCGGGCACAGATACGCAGTATTTT. The full variable domain, its missing parts supplied by reference TRBV12-5 and TRBJ2-3, is DARVTQTPRHKVTEMGQEVTMRCQPILGHNTVFWYRQTMMQGLELLAYFRNRAPLDDSGMPKDRFSAEMPDATLATLKIQPSEPRDSAVYFCASGLAGTDTQYFGPGTRLTVL.

The CDR3 is CASSFGSYTGNTIYF. The CDR3 nucleotides read TGTGCCAGCAGTTTTGGGAGTTATACTGGAAACACCATATATTTT. The chain uses TRBV28 and TRBJ1-3; D remains ambiguous. Germline V gene lookup returns CDR1 MDHEN and CDR2 SYDVKM. The V and J ends lost 3 bases and 2 bases respectively, with 11 bases between them. The CDR3 length is 15 residues. Filled out from reference TRBV28 and TRBJ1-3, the complete variable domain reads DVKVTQSSRYLVKRTGEKVFLECVQDMDHENMFWYRQDPGLGLRLIYFSYDVKMKEKGDIPEGYSVSREKKERFSLILESASTNQTSMYLCASSFGSYTGNTIYFGEGSWLTVV.

This clone showed up just a few times. The V call is TRBV5-4, the J call TRBJ2-1; the D gene is possibly TRBD1 (6 bases). Trimming removed 4 bases from V and 5 bases from J, with 16 bases in between. Germline V gene sequence: CDR1 SGHNT, CDR2 YYREEE (reference sequence). The CDR3 runs 15 residues. The CDR3 region has the DNA TGTGCCAGCAGCCAGGCCCTGGACAGCCACAATGAGCAGTTCTTC. Translated: CASSQALDSHNEQFF.

V and J are TRBV28 and TRBJ2-5; a possible D gene is TRBD1 (5 bases). CDR1 is MDHEN, CDR2 SYDVKM, per germline. This CDR3 comprises 16 residues. The V end was cut by 3 bases, the J end by 1 base, with 15 bases between. CDR3 sequence (DNA): TGTGCCAGCAGTTTCTTGTGGGGCAGTGGCCAAGAGACCCAGTACTTC. Its protein product is CASSFLWGSGQETQYF.

This chain joins TRBV25-1 and TRBJ1-1; no clear D gene. The ends were cut back, 6 bases at V and 3 bases at J, with 8 bases in the middle. CDR1 is MGHDK, CDR2 SYGVNS, per germline. The CDR3 runs to 12 residues. The CDR3 region is CASRDGYTEAFF. In nucleotides, the CDR3 is TGTGCCAGCAGAGACGGGTACACTGAAGCTTTCTTT.

V and J are TRBV7-3 and TRBJ2-5; D is perhaps TRBD2 (6 bases). The germline gives CDR1 SGHTA, CDR2 FQGTGA. There are 12 residues in the CDR3. V lost 5 bases, J lost 7 bases, and 11 bases lay in between. The CDR3: CASSLPRGTQYF. The CDR3 DNA is TGTGCCAGCAGCCTCCCGCGGGGGACCCAGTACTTC.

The V call is TRBV19, the J call TRBJ1-5, with D possibly being TRBD1 (5 bases). The CDR3 runs to 14 residues. V lost 0 bases and J lost 11, with 14 bases in between. Looked up from germline, CDR1 is LNHDA and CDR2 is SQIVND (reference sequence). The CDR3 here is CASSIDATVRAQHF. CDR3 DNA sequence: TGTGCCAGTAGTATAGACGCGACCGTCAGGGCCCAGCATTTT. Full variable domain (remainder filled in from reference TRBV19 and TRBJ1-5): DGGITQSPKYLFRKEGQNVTLSCEQNLNHDAMYWYRQDPGQGLRLIYYSQIVNDFQKGDIAEGYSVSREKKESFPLTVTSAQKNPTAFYLCASSIDATVRAQHFGDGTRLSIL.

CDR3 loop: CASSRRTGGNGANVLTF. CDR3 sequence (DNA): TGTGCCAGCAGCCGTCGGACAGGGGGTAACGGGGCCAACGTCCTGACTTTC. J is TRBJ2-6 and V is TRBV14, with 10 bases matching TRBD1. Germline loops: CDR1 SGHDN, CDR2 FVKESK. V gave up 4 bases and J gave up 4 bases; unmatched junction bases: 7. The CDR3 length is 17 residues.

The rearrangement links TRBV28 to TRBJ1-4, with D maybe TRBD1 (6 bases). The germline gives CDR1 MDHEN, CDR2 SYDVKM. The CDR3 spans 17 residues. V was cut by 2 bases and J by 0 bases, with 13 bases left in between. The CDR3 here is CASSLTSRGATNEKLFF. CDR3 nucleotide sequence: TGTGCCAGCAGTTTAACCTCCAGGGGAGCAACTAATGAAAAACTGTTTTTT.

The V and J genes are TRBV18 and TRBJ2-3, with 9 bases lining up with TRBD2. Germline lookup yields CDR1 KGHSH and CDR2 LQKENI. The CDR3 extends over 19 amino acids. V was pared by 2 bases and J by 4 bases, with 16 bases of the junction left unmatched. CDR3 nucleotide sequence: TGTGCCAGCTCACCATGGCGACGGAGAGCGGGGGGAGATGCAGATACGCAGTATTTT. Translating it yields CASSPWRRRAGGDADTQYF.

The chain recombines TRBV9 with TRBJ2-7; 7 bases line up with TRBD2. This CDR3 is built from 15 residues. Germline V CDR1 and CDR2: SGDLS, YYNGEE. Unmatched junction bases numbered 13, after V lost 4 bases and J lost 6 bases. CDR3 region: CASSSRAEAGLEQYF. CDR3 in DNA: TGTGCCAGCAGCAGTCGGGCCGAAGCGGGGCTCGAGCAGTACTTC.

The CDR3 DNA reads TGTGCCATCAGTGTAAACGACAGCGCGATGAACACTGAAGCTTTCTTT. Its translation is CAISVNDSAMNTEAFF. The J gene is TRBJ1-1, the V gene TRBV10-3; maybe TRBD1 (5 bases). The ends were cut back, 4 bases at V and 0 bases at J, with 15 bases in the middle. The germline gives CDR1 ENHRY, CDR2 SYGVKD. The CDR3 spans 16 residues.